This TCR beta chain was captured in a study of blood T cell repertoires in COVID-19 (dated by TCRdb to 2018 to 2020). Concerning the study at large: Samples covering the acute and convalescent phases of COVID-19 were provided by collaborators in the United States, Italy and Spain. Where available, HLA class I and class II types were obtained from metadata supplied by the sample provider rather than from assay-based typing. The dataset comprised deeply sampled blood TCRbeta repertoires from subjects exposed to, actively infected with, or recovered from COVID-19. The sample metadata nearly always contained a de-identified subject ID, COVID-19 status, age in years and sex. The repertoires were released in a freely available public database intended as a resource for research on the immune response to SARS-CoV-2. The material from the prospective study consisted of cDNA or gDNA derived from T cells, B-cell-depleted T cells, or PBMCs. Samples were obtained from the ongoing ImmuneRACE study (first 160 participants) and from some 1,300 subjects provided by 6 global collaborators.

What the authors observed across the whole study: How much clinical and demographic metadata was included differed by source and by participant, and the metadata was provided uncurated.

The immunoSEQ Assay, a bias-controlled multiplex PCR, was used to amplify TCRbeta CDR3 regions from genomic DNA. In the source study's methods: Within the assay, amplification of reference gene primers was used to estimate how many nucleated cells each sample contained. To quantify the absolute abundance of each unique TCRbeta CDR3 rearrangement, sequence reads were collapsed and filtered. For each sample, productive Simpson clonality was calculated as the square root of Simpson's diversity index over productive rearrangements. TCRdb stores this immuneACCESS table with in-frame sequences only. Part of the clones is absent; in the studies checked, under half of the shortfall reflects unresolved V genes, and no reason is known for the rest. The V and J calls and clone size are taken from that table; D and trimming were inferred from the DNA. Across this sample there are just over 250,000 clones, with around 90% seen only once. The biggest ten clones account for approximately 3.8% of the sample.

Another Seattle source contributed samples from volunteer blood donors who had recovered from COVID-19. The collaborating institutions used their own protocols to collect whole blood in K2EDTA tubes. Collaborator samples were shipped for TCRbeta analysis as frozen whole blood, isolated PBMCs, or DNA extracted from either sample type. CDR3 length: 15 amino acids, cysteine to phenylalanine. Left in the record is the CDR3 DNA by itself, 45 bases read in frame from the first base. The CDR1 and CDR2 encoded by the germline V gene (reference sequence) are LNHNV and YYDKDF. V is cut by 4 bases and J by 2 bases, and the space between the germline ends is 15 bases. A word on this clone: Its specific antigen is unknown. Base qualities are missing; no much larger clone stands one base away.

In this chain, TRBV15 is recombined with TRBJ2-7; TRBD1 could be the D gene, as 5 bases match. Material for sequencing was peripheral blood. The receptor's source is a man aged 60 to 69 who had recovered from COVID-19. The nucleotide sequence reads as follows: TGTGCCACCAGCATTTTCAAGGGGTCCACCTACGAGCAGTACTTC. The translation is CATSIFKGSTYEQYF.